This T cell receptor (beta chain) was sequenced in a study of neurological immune-mediated disorders. This clonotype was found many times. Described time point: longitudinal time-point 2. TCRdb reprocessed the 5' RACE reads with MiXCR, giving one entry per CDR3 protein. This table has about 60,000 distinct CDR3 sequences, roughly 10% appearing once. Germline CDR1 MNHEY, CDR2 SVGEGT. The ends were cut back, 2 bases at V and 7 bases at J, with 9 bases in the middle. This CDR3 is 13 amino acids long. The chain links TRBV6-2 or TRBV6-3 to TRBJ2-1; D unresolved. The TCR sequence derives from a man under 40 in good health. Material for sequencing was PBMCs. In DNA, the CDR3 is TGTGCCAGCAGTTACGATACTCAAAATGAGCAGTTCTTC. This translates into CASSYDTQNEQFF.